The next 32 T cell receptor gamma chains were all read from a single sample in a study of gamma-delta chains in newborns, infants, children. TCRdb processed the reads again with the CATT caller. The table shows approximately 1,700 gamma-chain clones, with 12% occurring only once. Material: blood. These receptors were obtained from a child who was a newborn, infant or young child, either healthy, febrile or measles-vaccinated (not recorded which).

As for this clone: TCRdb pairs this DNA with a much larger clone's protein that differs at residue 5, likely a read error; the protein shown was translated from the DNA. The genes are TRGV9 and TRGJP. CDR1 and CDR2 from the germline V gene are GITISATS and ISYDGTV (reference sequence). The CDR3 loop spans 16 amino acids. The trim removed 5 bases at V and 4 bases at J, leaving 5 bases unmatched. CDR3 region: CALWGTQELGKKIKVF. As DNA, the CDR3 is TGTGCCTTGTGGGGGACTCAAGAGTTGGGCAAAAAAATCAAGGTATTT.

On this clone itself: This sequence is one base from a far larger clone and is likely a read error. This sample also contains other DNA sequences that code for the same CDR3. The CDR3 protein is CALRQELGKKIKVF. CDR3 in DNA: TGTGCCTTGCGGCAAGAGTTGGGCAAAAAAATCAAGGTATTT. The rearrangement joins TRGV9 to TRGJP. CDR3 size: 14 residues. J lost 2 bases, V lost 9 bases, and 1 base had no gene match. Germline CDR1 reads GITISATS; CDR2 reads ISYDGTV (reference sequence).

Turning to this clone: TCRdb has a much larger clone's protein, which differs at residue 8 from the translation of this DNA, likely because of a read error; what is shown is the protein translated from the DNA. V usage is TRGV9 and J usage is TRGJP. J lost 10 bases, V lost 0 bases, and 6 bases had no gene match. Germline V gene lookup returns CDR1 GITISATS and CDR2 ISYDGTV (reference sequence). The CDR3 runs 16 residues. The CDR3 coding sequence is TGTGCCTTGTGGGAGGTGCTGAACTTGGGCAAAAAAATCAAGGTATTT. It encodes CALWEVLNLGKKIKVF.

Comment on this clone: One end of the junction does not line up with germline, which may come from a read error. V and J are TRGV9 and TRGJP. Looked up from germline, CDR1 is GITISATS and CDR2 is ISYDGTV (reference sequence). This CDR3 contains 18 residues. The CDR3 loop is CALWEVEGQELGKKIKVF. The CDR3 DNA reads TGTGCCTTGTGGGAGGTGGAAGGGCAAGAGTTGGGCAAAAAAATCAAGGTATTC.

The chain links TRGV9 to TRGJP. The CDR3 contains 16 residues. V lost 2 bases and J lost 7; bases outside the gene matches: 5. Germline lookup yields CDR1 GITISATS and CDR2 ISYDGTV (reference sequence). In DNA form, the CDR3 reads TGTGCCTTGTGGGAGGACGCGGAGTTGGGCAAAAAAATCAAGGTATTT. Translating gives CALWEDAELGKKIKVF.

The V call is TRGV9, the J call TRGJP. From germline, CDR1 is GITISATS and CDR2 ISYDGTV (reference sequence). This CDR3 has 17 amino acids. V lost 0 bases to trimming and J lost 8 bases; unmatched junction nucleotides: 7. CDR3 coding DNA: TGTGCCTTGTGGGAGGTGGAAGGAAAGTTGGGCAAAAAAATCAAGGTATTT. Protein: CALWEVEGKLGKKIKVF.

This clone occurred a few times. The rearrangement joins TRGV9 to TRGJP. CDR1 GITISATS and CDR2 ISYDGTV come from the germline V gene (reference sequence). The CDR3 is 16 residues long. After removal of 5 bases from V and 5 bases from J, the junction contained 6 bases not matched to a gene. CDR3 nucleotides: TGTGCCTTGTGGGGAGCCGAAGAGTTGGGCAAAAAAATCAAGGTATTT. Encoded protein: CALWGAEELGKKIKVF.

J is TRGJP1 and V is TRGV9. Per the germline V gene, CDR1 is GITISATS and CDR2 is ISYDGTV (reference sequence). The ends lost 0 bases at V and 0 bases at J; junction bases unmatched: 7. The CDR3 spans 17 residues. Here the CDR3 reads CALWEVQIDTTGWFKIF. DNA of the CDR3: TGTGCCTTGTGGGAGGTGCAAATAGATACCACTGGTTGGTTCAAGATATTT.

With regard to this clone: A read error may account for a junction end that differs from germline. The V call is TRGV9, the J call TRGJP. Germline assignment: CDR1 GITISATS and CDR2 ISYDGTV (reference sequence). This CDR3 has 16 residues. The CDR3 DNA is TGCGCCTTGTGGGAGTACTCTGAGTTGGGCAAAAAAATCAAGGTATTT. It is translated as CALWEYSELGKKIKVF.

As to this clone: Given a much more abundant clone one base away, this may be a read error. This same CDR3 is encoded by further DNA sequences in the sample. The V call is TRGV9, the J call TRGJP. Germline V gene sequence: CDR1 GITISATS, CDR2 ISYDGTV (reference sequence). The CDR3 spans 17 residues. The CDR3 DNA reads as TGTGCCTTGTGGGAGGACCAGCAAGAGTTGGGCAAAAAAATTAAGGTATTT. Protein: CALWEDQQELGKKIKVF.

On this clone: Compared with germline, one end of the junction differs, possibly owing to a read error. Other DNA variants within this sample encode the same CDR3. The V call is TRGV9, the J call TRGJP. The CDR3 loop spans 17 amino acids. The germline gives CDR1 GITISATS, CDR2 ISYDGTV (reference sequence). The CDR3 DNA is TGTGCCCTGTGGGAGTTGGTCCAAGAGTTGGGCAAAAAAATCAAGGTATTT. Amino acids: CALWELVQELGKKIKVF.

As to this clone: This sequence may be a read error, since a much larger clone differs from it by one base. Other DNA sequences in this sample translate to the same CDR3. V is TRGV9 and J is TRGJP. CDR3 size: 17 residues. The germline gives CDR1 GITISATS, CDR2 ISYDGTV (reference sequence). CDR3 in amino acids: CALWEVHEELGKKIKVF. The CDR3 DNA follows: TGTGCCTTGTGGGAGGTGCACGAAGAGTTGGGCAAAAAAATCAAGGTGTTT.

A remark on this clone: TCRdb has a much larger clone's protein, which differs at residue 4 from the translation of this DNA, likely because of a read error; what is shown is the protein translated from the DNA. The chain carries TRGV9 and TRGJP. CDR1 is GITISATS and CDR2 is ISYDGTV in the germline V gene (reference sequence). This CDR3 is 16 amino acids long. Written as DNA, the CDR3 is TGTGCCTTGCGGGACGGGCAAGAGTTGGGCAAAAAAATCAAGGTATTT. This codes for CALRDGQELGKKIKVF.

This clone is judged large. A far larger clone is only one base removed, so a read error is likely. The chain is built from TRGV9 and TRGJP. The CDR3 length is 16 residues. Germline V CDR1 and CDR2: GITISATS, ISYDGTV (reference sequence). CDR3 sequence reads: CALREVQELGKKIKVF. In nucleotides, the CDR3 is TGTGCCTTGCGGGAGGTGCAAGAGTTGGGCAAAAAAATCAAGGTATTT.

This clone is medium-sized by share. The amino acid sequence in TCRdb belongs to a much larger clone and departs from this DNA's translation at residue 8, likely a sequencing read error; the sequence shown is translated from the DNA. The V and J genes are TRGV9 and TRGJP. The germline CDR1 and CDR2 sequences are GITISATS and ISYDGTV (reference sequence). This CDR3 spans 16 amino acids. J was trimmed by 8 bases and V by 0 bases; bases with no gene match: 4. CDR3 bases: TGTGCCTTGTGGGAGGTGGGAAAGTTGGGCAAAAAAATCAAGGTATTT. It is translated as CALWEVGKLGKKIKVF.

A word on this clone: The translation of this DNA and the TCRdb protein of a much larger clone differ at residue 12, probably owing to a read error; the protein shown here is translated from the DNA. The V gene is TRGV9, the J gene TRGJP. This CDR3 spans 16 amino acids. Germline loops: CDR1 GITISATS, CDR2 ISYDGTV (reference sequence). CDR3 coding DNA: TGTGCCTTGTGGGAGGCGGTAGAGTTGGGCAAAAGAATCAAGGTATTT. Protein product: CALWEAVELGKRIKVF.

By share of the sample, this clone is medium-sized. This sample also contains other DNA sequences that code for the same CDR3. The rearrangement uses TRGV9 and TRGJP. Germline lookup yields CDR1 GITISATS and CDR2 ISYDGTV (reference sequence). Trimming cost V 2 bases and J 3 bases; bases outside gene matches: 4. CDR3 length: 17 amino acids. Written as DNA, the CDR3 is TGTGCCTTGTGGGAGGCCCCGCAAGAGTTGGGCAAAAAAATCAAGGTATTT. Its translation is CALWEAPQELGKKIKVF.

This chain links TRGV9 with TRGJP. There are 17 residues in the CDR3. In germline, CDR1 is GITISATS, CDR2 ISYDGTV (reference sequence). Unmatched junction bases numbered 9, after V lost 4 bases and J lost 6 bases. The CDR3 nucleotides are TGTGCCTTGTGGGACGATAAAGGAGAGTTGGGCAAAAAAATCAAGGTATTT. This gives the protein CALWDDKGELGKKIKVF.

This clone is judged medium-sized. The V gene is TRGV9, the J gene TRGJ1 or TRGJ2. The germline gives CDR1 GITISATS, CDR2 ISYDGTV (reference sequence). This CDR3 comprises 11 residues. Trimming at V came to 0 bases and at J to 10 bases, leaving 3 bases not matched to a gene. CDR3 protein: CALWEVRKKLF. The CDR3 DNA follows: TGTGCCTTGTGGGAGGTGCGGAAGAAACTCTTT.

This clone was seen only a few times. This specimen includes other DNA sequences encoding the same CDR3. The V gene is TRGV9, the J gene TRGJP. Per the germline V gene, CDR1 is GITISATS and CDR2 is ISYDGTV (reference sequence). The CDR3 has 16 amino acids. Unmatched junction bases numbered 5, after V lost 2 bases and J lost 7 bases. The CDR3 region has the DNA TGTGCCTTGTGGGAGGCAGGGGAGTTGGGCAAAAAAATCAAGGTATTT. Protein sequence: CALWEAGELGKKIKVF.

As regards this clone: This may come from a read error, since a much larger clone is one base off. Within the sample, other DNA sequences also encode this same CDR3. This chain joins TRGV9 and TRGJP. J lost 6 bases, V lost 0 bases, and 5 bases had no gene match. This CDR3 comprises 17 residues. The germline CDR1 and CDR2 sequences are GITISATS and ISYDGTV (reference sequence). CDR3 sequence (DNA): TGTGCCTTGTGGGAGGTGCATAGAGAGTTGGGCAAAAAAATCAAGGTATTT. This codes for CALWEVHRELGKKIKVF.

By sample share, this clone is medium-sized (0.01 to 0.1%). At the DNA level, this CDR3 is encoded by other sequences in the same sample as well. The chain uses TRGV9 and TRGJP. This CDR3 is 15 amino acids long. In germline, CDR1 is GITISATS, CDR2 ISYDGTV (reference sequence). V shed 3 bases and J 8 bases; nucleotides not matched to a gene: 4. CDR3 region: CALWERKLGKKIKVF. In DNA form, the CDR3 reads TGTGCCTTGTGGGAGAGGAAGTTGGGCAAAAAAATCAAGGTATTT.

About this clone: This likely reflects a read error, since a far larger clone is one base away. Other DNA sequences in this sample translate to the same CDR3. V and J are TRGV9 and TRGJP. The CDR3 covers 17 residues. V lost 0 bases, J lost 9 bases, and 8 bases stayed unmatched. Germline V gene sequence: CDR1 GITISATS, CDR2 ISYDGTV (reference sequence). The chain's CDR3 is CALWEVLAGLGKKIKVF. In nucleotides, the CDR3 is TGTGCCTTGTGGGAGGTGCTCGCCGGGTTGGGCAAAAAAATCAAGGTATTT.

A word on this clone: At one boundary the junction diverges from the germline segment, which might be a read error. This sample includes further DNA sequences coding for the same CDR3. This chain uses TRGV9 with TRGJP. Germline V gene lookup returns CDR1 GITISATS and CDR2 ISYDGTV (reference sequence). The CDR3 consists of 17 residues. This CDR3 is CALWEVRSALGKKIKVF. In DNA, the CDR3 is TGTGCCTTGTGGGAGGTTCGGTCAGCGTTGGGCAAAAAAATCAAGGTATTC.

This clone appeared a few times. At residue 12, the TCRdb protein and translated DNA are inconsistent; the protein given comes from the DNA. CDR3: CALWEDELGKKVKVF. The CDR3 DNA reads TGTGCCTTGTGGGAGGACGAGTTGGGCAAAAAAGTCAAGGTATTT. The rearrangement links TRGV9 to TRGJP. The CDR3 is 15 amino acids. Germline CDR1 GITISATS, CDR2 ISYDGTV (reference sequence).

This clone appeared a few times. J is TRGJP and V is TRGV8. This CDR3 spans 15 amino acids. CDR1 VENAVY and CDR2 YDSYNSRV come from the germline V gene. The V segment lost 5 bases and the J segment 2 bases; nucleotides outside the gene matches: 0. The CDR3 region has the DNA TGTGCCACCTGGGGGCAAGAGTTGGGCAAAAAAATCAAGGTATTT. Translation: CATWGQELGKKIKVF.

The rearrangement joins TRGV9 to TRGJP. The CDR3 totals 17 residues. Germline V CDR1 and CDR2: GITISATS, ISYDGTV (reference sequence). Losses at the gene ends were 0 bases for V and 9 bases for J; bases not matched to a gene: 8. CDR3 sequence (DNA): TGTGCCTTGTGGGAGGTGGTTCTGGGGTTGGGCAAAAAAATCAAGGTATTT. Protein product: CALWEVVLGLGKKIKVF.

This clone occurred a few times. The genes are TRGV9 and TRGJP. CDR1 is GITISATS and CDR2 is ISYDGTV in the germline V gene (reference sequence). There are 17 residues in the CDR3. The trim removed 0 bases at V and 5 bases at J, leaving 4 bases unmatched. The DNA of the CDR3 is TGTGCCTTGTGGGAGGTGAATGAAGAGTTGGGCAAAAAAATCAAGGTATTT. It encodes CALWEVNEELGKKIKVF.

The sample holds a few counts of this clone. A much larger clone lies a single base off, so this may be a read error. V gene TRGV9 combines with J gene TRGJP. This CDR3 is built from 17 residues. From germline, CDR1 is GITISATS and CDR2 ISYDGTV (reference sequence). DNA for the CDR3: TGTGCCTTGTGGGAGGCACCCCAAGGGTTGGGCAAAAAAATCAAGGTATTT. This codes for CALWEAPQGLGKKIKVF.

This clone appeared a few times. A much larger clone sits a single nucleotide away, making a read error possible. V and J are TRGV9 and TRGJP. Germline CDR1 reads GITISATS; CDR2 reads ISYDGTV (reference sequence). This CDR3 region has 17 residues. The CDR3 reads CALWEVLQELGKKTKVF. Here the CDR3 DNA reads TGTGCCTTGTGGGAGGTGCTGCAAGAGTTGGGCAAAAAAACCAAGGTATTT.

This clone was detected a few times. The rearrangement links TRGV9 to TRGJP2. Germline V gene data show CDR1 as GITISATS and CDR2 as ISYDGTV (reference sequence). The CDR3 covers 15 residues. V shed 0 bases and J 3 bases; nucleotides not matched to a gene: 4. This CDR3 reads CALWEVHGSDWIKTF. Here the CDR3 DNA reads TGTGCCTTGTGGGAGGTGCATGGTAGTGATTGGATCAAGACGTTT.

This clone was counted only a few times. The germline gene is not matched at one end of the junction; a read error may be the cause. The chain employs TRGV9 and TRGJP. The CDR3 spans 17 residues. Germline-derived CDR1 and CDR2 are GITISATS and ISYDGTV (reference sequence). The CDR3 reads CALWETLQELGEKIKVF. CDR3 coding DNA: TGTGCCTTGTGGGAGACACTCCAAGAGTTGGGCGAAAAAATCAAGGTATTT.